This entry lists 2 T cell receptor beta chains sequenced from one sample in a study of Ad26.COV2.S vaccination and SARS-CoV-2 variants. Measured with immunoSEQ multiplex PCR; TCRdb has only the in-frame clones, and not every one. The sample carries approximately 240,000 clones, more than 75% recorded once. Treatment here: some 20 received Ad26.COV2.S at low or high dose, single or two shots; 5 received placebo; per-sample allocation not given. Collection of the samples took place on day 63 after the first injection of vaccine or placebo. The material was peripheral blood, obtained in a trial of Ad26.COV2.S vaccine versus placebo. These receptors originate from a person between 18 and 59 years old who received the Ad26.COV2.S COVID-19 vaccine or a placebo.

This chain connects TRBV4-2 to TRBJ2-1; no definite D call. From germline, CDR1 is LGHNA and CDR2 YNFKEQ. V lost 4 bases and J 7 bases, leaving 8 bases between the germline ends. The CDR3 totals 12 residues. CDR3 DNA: TGTGCCAGCAGCCCGCCTTCGAATGAGCAGTTCTTC. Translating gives CASSPPSNEQFF.

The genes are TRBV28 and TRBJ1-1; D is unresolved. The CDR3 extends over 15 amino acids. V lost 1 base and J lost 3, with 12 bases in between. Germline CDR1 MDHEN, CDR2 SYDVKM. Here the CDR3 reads CASSLLEGLDTEAFF. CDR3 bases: TGTGCCAGCAGTTTATTAGAGGGCCTGGACACTGAAGCTTTCTTT.